This T cell receptor (beta chain) was obtained from a study of T cell repertoires in cytomegalovirus infection. The wider study: CMV epitopes used comprised recently identified HLA-C-restricted ones and well-studied HLA-B-restricted ones. Evidence of both CMV infection and a matching HLA type came from public TCR beta signatures. Study-wide results and caveats: Ex vivo responses were dominated by HLA-C-restricted CMV-specific TCR beta clonotypes. Summed frequency of shared TCR beta families picked out CMV carriers who also had the relevant HLA.

A note on this clonotype: Its antigen is not known.

TCRdb processed the reads anew with MiXCR; each CDR3 protein has one entry. The data hold 350,000 to 400,000 distinct CDR3 sequences, with roughly 34% observed a single time. The CDR3 length is 15 residues. CDR1 and CDR2 from the germline V gene are MNHEY and SVGAGI. V was shortened by 4 bases and J by 1 base, with 13 bases between the two germline ends. Sequences were derived from cultured PBMCs, sampled from culture after CMV antigen stimulation. The TCR sequence derives from a human donor in good health (CMV status not recorded). Some clones in this sample may be carry-over from other donors' samples. V gene TRBV6-5 combines with J gene TRBJ1-1; a weak D match, TRBD1 (5 bases). CDR3 sequence: CASSSQTETNTEAFF. The CDR3 DNA is TGTGCCAGCAGTTCCCAGACAGAAACGAACACTGAAGCTTTCTTT.